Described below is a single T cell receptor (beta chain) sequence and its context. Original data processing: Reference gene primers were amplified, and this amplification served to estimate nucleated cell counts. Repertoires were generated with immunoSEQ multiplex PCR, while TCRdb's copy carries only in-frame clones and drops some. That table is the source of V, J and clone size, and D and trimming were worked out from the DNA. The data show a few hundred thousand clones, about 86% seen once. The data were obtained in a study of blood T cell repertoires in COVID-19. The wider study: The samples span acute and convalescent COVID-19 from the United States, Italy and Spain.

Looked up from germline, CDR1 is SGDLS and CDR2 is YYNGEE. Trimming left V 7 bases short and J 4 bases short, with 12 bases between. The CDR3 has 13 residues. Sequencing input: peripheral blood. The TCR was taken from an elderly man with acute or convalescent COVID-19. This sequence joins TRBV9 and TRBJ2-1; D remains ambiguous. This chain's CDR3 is CASSPGLYNEQFF. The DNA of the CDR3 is TGTGCCAGCTCTCCGGGTCTGTACAATGAGCAGTTCTTC.